Each of the 24 T cell receptor beta chains below was sequenced from the same sample in a study of Tregs in tolerant kidney transplant recipients. The assay was immunoSEQ multiplex PCR, and TCRdb's table has in-frame clones only and misses some. The repertoire holds some 70,000 clones, with around 90% as singletons. Sequencing used CD8+ T cells from blood, obtained before the transplant. These receptors were taken from a human donor who received a combined kidney and bone marrow transplant.

The gene calls are TRBV5-8 and TRBJ1-4, with no clear D. The length of the CDR3 is 14 residues. V dropped 5 bases and J dropped 7 bases, with 15 bases sitting between them. The germline gives CDR1 SGHTS, CDR2 YDEGEE. CDR3 bases: TGTGCCAGCAGACACTTAACCGGCGGTGAAAAACTGTTTTTT. It yields the protein CASRHLTGGEKLFF.

This chain connects TRBV5-3 to TRBJ1-1; TRBD1 might be the D (6 bases). TRBV5-3 is designated an ORF whose function remains uncertain. Deletions cut 4 bases from V and 0 bases from J, with 13 bases between. This CDR3 is 15 amino acids long. In nucleotides, the CDR3 is TGTGCCAGAAGCCCCCGGACAGTCCTGAACACTGAAGCTTTCTTT. Protein product: CARSPRTVLNTEAFF.

The chain carries TRBV19 and TRBJ2-1; possibly TRBD2 for D (6 bases). Trimming took off 7 bases at V and 0 bases at J, with 16 bases between the two ends. In germline, CDR1 is LNHDA, CDR2 SQIVND (reference sequence). CDR3 size: 16 residues. The CDR3 here is CASTRYGGASYNEQFF. The CDR3 DNA reads as TGTGCCAGTACCCGCTACGGGGGAGCCTCCTACAATGAGCAGTTCTTC. The complete variable domain, with remaining parts taken from reference TRBV19 and TRBJ2-1, reads DGGITQSPKYLFRKEGQNVTLSCEQNLNHDAMYWYRQDPGQGLRLIYYSQIVNDFQKGDIAEGYSVSREKKESFPLTVTSAQKNPTAFYLCASTRYGGASYNEQFFGPGTRLTVL.

V and J are TRBV27 and TRBJ2-2; D perhaps matches TRBD1 (5 bases). This CDR3 is 18 amino acids long. Germline-derived CDR1 and CDR2 are MNHEY and SMNVEV (reference sequence). With 0 bases removed from V and 2 bases from J, the gap between germline ends came to 16 bases. DNA for the CDR3: TGTGCCAGCAGTTTATCGATGGGCAGGGTCATTAACACCGGGGAGCTGTTTTTT. This translates into CASSLSMGRVINTGELFF.

This chain joins TRBV15 and TRBJ2-2; possibly TRBD2 for D (6 bases). Germline values: CDR1 LNHNV, CDR2 YYDKDF (reference sequence). Trimming shortened V by 1 base and J by 4 bases, and 13 bases separated the two germline ends. This CDR3 comprises 16 residues. CDR3 nucleotide sequence: TGTGCCACCAGCAGAGTGACGGGAGTTTTCACCGGGGAGCTGTTTTTT. It specifies CATSRVTGVFTGELFF.

The V call is TRBV6-6, the J call TRBJ2-3; tentative D call: TRBD2 (6 bases). Germline CDR1 reads MNHNY; CDR2 reads SVGAGI (reference sequence). Deletions cut 6 bases from V and 0 bases from J, with 13 bases between. CDR3 length: 15 residues. The CDR3 loop reads CASSLVGTSTDTQYF. The CDR3 nucleotides are TGTGCCAGCAGCTTAGTGGGGACTAGCACAGATACGCAGTATTTT.

This CDR3 is CASSLVGESYEQYF. Here the CDR3 DNA reads TGTGCCAGCAGCTTAGTTGGGGAGAGCTACGAGCAGTACTTC. The chain recombines TRBV7-9 with TRBJ2-7, with D perhaps TRBD2 (5 bases). CDR1 and CDR2 (germline): SEHNR, FQNEAQ (reference sequence). Trimming cost V 1 base and J 3 bases, with 10 bases left between them. The CDR3 loop spans 14 amino acids.

The V call is TRBV27, the J call TRBJ2-7; TRBD2 agrees at 14 bases. CDR1 MNHEY and CDR2 SMNVEV come from the germline V gene (reference sequence). This CDR3 comprises 22 residues. V gave up 5 bases and J gave up 0 bases; unmatched junction bases: 21. In DNA form, the CDR3 reads TGTGCCAGCAGTCCTCCTTTCGATCCGGGACTAGCGGGGGAACTATTCTCCTACGAGCAGTACTTC. Translating it yields CASSPPFDPGLAGELFSYEQYF.

The rearrangement uses TRBV19 and TRBJ2-7; 7 bases align to TRBD1. This CDR3 comprises 14 residues. Germline V CDR1 and CDR2: LNHDA, SQIVND (reference sequence). The J segment lost 0 bases and the V segment lost 6 bases, leaving 5 bases of the junction unmatched. The CDR3 nucleotides are TGTGCCAGTAGACTCTGGACAGGCTCCTACGAGCAGTACTTC. It encodes CASRLWTGSYEQYF.

V is TRBV27 and J is TRBJ1-2, with 7 bases aligning to TRBD1. Germline CDR1 is MNHEY and CDR2 is SMNVEV (reference sequence). This CDR3 is 15 amino acids long. V trimming: 3 bases; J trimming: 5 bases; junction bases outside the gene matches: 9. CDR3 protein: CASSFSETGLYGYTF. The DNA of the CDR3 is TGTGCCAGCAGTTTCTCCGAGACAGGGTTGTATGGCTACACCTTC.

V usage is TRBV2 and J usage is TRBJ2-7; TRBD1 matches at 7 bases. Germline CDR1 SNHLY, CDR2 FYNNEI. This CDR3 comprises 15 residues. Trimming took 4 bases from V and 3 from J; bases not matched to a gene: 9. As DNA, the CDR3 is TGTGCCAGCAGTGCCCCGGGACAGAGGCTCTACGAGCAGTACTTC. As protein: CASSAPGQRLYEQYF.

The chain is built from TRBV7-9 and TRBJ1-1; 8 nucleotides align to TRBD1. This CDR3 region has 15 residues. The J segment lost 4 bases and the V segment lost 6 bases, leaving 10 bases of the junction unmatched. The V gene's germline CDR1 is SEHNR and CDR2 FQNEAQ (reference sequence). CDR3 residues: CASRPRTDRGTEAFF. The CDR3 DNA reads as TGTGCCAGCAGGCCTAGGACCGACAGGGGCACTGAAGCTTTCTTT.

This chain uses TRBV9 with TRBJ2-7; a possible D gene is TRBD2 (5 bases). The germline V gene has CDR1 SGDLS and CDR2 YYNGEE. This CDR3 comprises 13 residues. Trimming took 3 bases from V and 6 from J, leaving 13 bases between them. This CDR3 is CASSASPRGEQYF. The DNA of the CDR3 is TGTGCCAGCAGCGCTTCTCCCCGGGGCGAGCAGTACTTC. The complete variable domain, with remaining parts taken from reference TRBV9 and TRBJ2-7, reads DSGVTQTPKHLITATGQRVTLRCSPRSGDLSVYWYQQSLDQGLQFLIQYYNGEERAKGNILERFSAQQFPDLHSELNLSSLELGDSALYFCASSASPRGEQYFGPGTRLTVT.

The rearrangement joins TRBV7-6 to TRBJ2-3; D remains ambiguous. The CDR3 covers 17 residues. The germline V gene encodes CDR1 SGHVS and CDR2 FNYEAQ. V was pared by 2 bases and J by 1 base, with 16 bases between. CDR3 amino acids: CASSLSASSSRTDTQYF. The CDR3 DNA follows: TGTGCCAGCAGCTTAAGTGCGAGTTCCTCGCGCACAGATACGCAGTATTTT.

The chain couples TRBV27 to TRBJ2-7; 8 bases match TRBD1. The V segment lost 5 bases and the J segment 3 bases; nucleotides outside the gene matches: 12. Germline values: CDR1 MNHEY, CDR2 SMNVEV (reference sequence). CDR3 length: 16 amino acids. CDR3: CASSPSPGTGIYEQYF. DNA for the CDR3: TGTGCCAGCAGTCCGAGCCCCGGGACAGGCATCTACGAGCAGTACTTC.

V and J are TRBV9 and TRBJ2-3; 10 bases align to TRBD2. Germline V CDR1 and CDR2: SGDLS, YYNGEE. The CDR3 is 17 residues long. Losses at the gene ends were 4 bases for V and 3 bases for J; bases not matched to a gene: 11. The CDR3 spells CASSPPSGRAGTDTQYF. CDR3 coding DNA: TGTGCCAGCAGCCCCCCGAGCGGGAGGGCCGGAACAGATACGCAGTATTTT.

The rearrangement joins TRBV7-6 to TRBJ2-1; 9 bases fit TRBD1. The CDR3 length is 17 residues. V trimming: 5 bases; J trimming: 6 bases; junction bases outside the gene matches: 14. Per germline, CDR1 SGHVS and CDR2 FNYEAQ. CDR3 in amino acids: CASSPPTGGARGNEQFF. The DNA for the CDR3 is TGTGCCAGCAGCCCGCCCACAGGGGGCGCCAGGGGCAATGAGCAGTTCTTC.

The chain joins TRBV7-2 to TRBJ2-7; D call uncertain. This CDR3 comprises 14 residues. The V and J ends lost 2 bases and 2 bases respectively, with 10 bases between them. From germline, CDR1 is SGHTA and CDR2 FQGNSA. The chain's CDR3 is CASSLFGEAYEQYF. The DNA for the CDR3 is TGTGCCAGCAGCTTATTCGGTGAAGCCTACGAGCAGTACTTC.

This chain connects TRBV12-5 to TRBJ2-1; 12 bases line up with TRBD2. With 0 bases clipped from V and 9 bases from J, the junction kept 9 bases outside the gene matches. CDR1 is LGHNT, CDR2 FRNRAP, per germline. The CDR3 is 17 residues long. CDR3 DNA: TGTGCTAGTGGTTTGGTACAGTTGACTAGCGGGAGCCCTGAGCAGTTCTTC. This translates into CASGLVQLTSGSPEQFF.

This chain joins TRBV13 and TRBJ2-5; D is possibly TRBD2 (6 bases). The CDR3 is 14 amino acids. The V end was cut by 3 bases, the J end by 5 bases, with 13 bases between. Germline CDR1 and CDR2: PRHDT and FYEKMQ (reference sequence). The CDR3 loop is CASSFVAAGETQYF. The CDR3 nucleotides are TGTGCCAGCAGCTTCGTAGCGGCGGGTGAGACCCAGTACTTC.

The chain recombines TRBV7-8 with TRBJ1-6; a weak D match, TRBD1 (6 bases). The CDR3 spans 14 residues. V lost 2 bases to trimming and J lost 10 bases, with 12 bases between them. Germline-derived CDR1 and CDR2 are SGHVS and FQNEAQ. CDR3 sequence: CASSLYRVGSPLHF. The CDR3 bases are TGTGCCAGCAGCTTATACAGGGTCGGATCACCCCTCCACTTT.

The V gene is TRBV4-1, the J gene TRBJ2-7, with D hard to call. Germline CDR1 and CDR2: MGHRA and YSYEKL. This CDR3 region has 13 residues. Trimming shortened V by 2 bases and J by 4 bases, and 9 bases separated the two germline ends. This CDR3 reads CASSQTRIYEQYF. The CDR3 DNA reads TGCGCCAGCAGCCAAACCAGGATTTACGAGCAGTACTTC.

In nucleotides, the CDR3 is TGCGCCAGCAGCCAAGGAAGAGGCGGGCGTTACAATGAGCAGTTCTTC. This codes for CASSQGRGGRYNEQFF. This sequence joins TRBV4-3 and TRBJ2-1; weak D call: TRBD2 (5 bases). V lost 1 base to trimming and J lost 4 bases, with 14 bases between them. The germline gives CDR1 LGHNA, CDR2 YSLEER. This CDR3 is built from 16 residues.

This chain connects TRBV6-5 to TRBJ2-1; 10 positions match TRBD2. The CDR3 is 15 residues long. Looked up from germline, CDR1 is MNHEY and CDR2 is SVGAGI. The V and J ends lost 0 bases and 7 bases, in that order; junction bases with no gene match: 3. The CDR3 protein is CASSYSGLAANEQFF. CDR3 DNA: TGTGCCAGCAGTTACTCCGGACTAGCGGCGAATGAGCAGTTCTTC.